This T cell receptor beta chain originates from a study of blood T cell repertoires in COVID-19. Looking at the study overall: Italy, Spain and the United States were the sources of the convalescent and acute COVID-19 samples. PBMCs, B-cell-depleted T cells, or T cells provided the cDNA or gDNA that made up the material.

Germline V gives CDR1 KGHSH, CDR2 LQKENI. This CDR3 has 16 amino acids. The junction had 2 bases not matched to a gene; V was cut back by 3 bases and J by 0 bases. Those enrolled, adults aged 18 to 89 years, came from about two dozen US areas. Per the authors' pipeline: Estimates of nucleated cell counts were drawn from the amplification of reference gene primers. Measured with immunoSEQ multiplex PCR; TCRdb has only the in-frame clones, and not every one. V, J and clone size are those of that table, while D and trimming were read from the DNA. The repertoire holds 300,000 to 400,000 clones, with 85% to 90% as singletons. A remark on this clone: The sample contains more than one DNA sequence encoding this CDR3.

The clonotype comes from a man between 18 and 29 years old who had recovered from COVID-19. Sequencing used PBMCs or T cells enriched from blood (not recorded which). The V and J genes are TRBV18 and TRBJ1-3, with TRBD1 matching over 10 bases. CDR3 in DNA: TGTGCCAGCTCACCGGGACAGGGGAACTCTGGAAACACCATATATTTT. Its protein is CASSPGQGNSGNTIYF.